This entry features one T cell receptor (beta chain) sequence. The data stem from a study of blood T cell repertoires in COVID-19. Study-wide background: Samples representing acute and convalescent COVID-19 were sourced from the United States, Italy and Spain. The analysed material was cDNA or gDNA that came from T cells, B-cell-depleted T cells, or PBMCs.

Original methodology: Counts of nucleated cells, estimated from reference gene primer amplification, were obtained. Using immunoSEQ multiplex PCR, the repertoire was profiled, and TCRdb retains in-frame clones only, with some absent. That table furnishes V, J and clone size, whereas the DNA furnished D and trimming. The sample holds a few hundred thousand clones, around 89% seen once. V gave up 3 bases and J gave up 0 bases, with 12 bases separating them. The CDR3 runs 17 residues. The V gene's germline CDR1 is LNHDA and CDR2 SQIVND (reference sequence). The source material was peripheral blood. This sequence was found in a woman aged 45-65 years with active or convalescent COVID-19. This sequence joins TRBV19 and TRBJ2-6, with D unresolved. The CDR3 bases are TGTGCCAGTAGTATCAAGGCGGTGAACTCTGGGGCCAACGTCCTGACTTTC. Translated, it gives CASSIKAVNSGANVLTF. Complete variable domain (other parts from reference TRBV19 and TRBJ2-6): DGGITQSPKYLFRKEGQNVTLSCEQNLNHDAMYWYRQDPGQGLRLIYYSQIVNDFQKGDIAEGYSVSREKKESFPLTVTSAQKNPTAFYLCASSIKAVNSGANVLTFGAGSRLTVL.